The TCR beta chain under discussion was sequenced for a study of beta chain features in type 1 diabetes (dated by TCRdb to 2016 to 2019). With regard to the full study: No differences in mean age, gender distribution, total cell number or subset yield were found between patients and healthy donors. Regulatory and stem cell-like memory subsets were isolated from only 8 patients and roughly eight healthy donors, whereas naive and central memory subsets came from all 30 or so donors. The study compared the TCRB repertoires of sorted circulating CD4+ T cell subsets in recently diagnosed type 1 diabetes patients with those in matched healthy donors. A total of roughly 99,000,000 sorted cells were examined across all samples, and the number of cells per subset was strongly correlated with RNA yield. Broader findings and caveats from the paper: Sequencing cDNA rather than genomic DNA could over-represent highly expressing activated cells, although activation and CD3 levels did not differ between groups. Fewer insertions and more nucleotide deletions at VDJ recombination sites were observed in patients with type 1 diabetes, implying thymic rearrangement abnormalities. The naive, central memory and regulatory TCRB repertoires appeared to resemble one another more closely among patients than among healthy donors. A moderate but significant shortening of TCRB CDR3 length was observed in type 1 diabetes patients in all four CD4+ subsets. PCR might favor shorter templates, but patient and control samples were amplified and corrected together, so any skew would affect both groups equally. Because small numbers of individuals were included in the HLA sub-analyses, any influence of HLA type on TCRB rearrangement was left unresolved.

With respect to this clone: It has no known antigen specificity. No clone much larger than this one lies a single base away; base qualities are absent.

From each donor, a single peripheral blood sample of around 120 mL on average was drawn into heparinised tubes. A BD FACSAria II was used to sort naive, central memory, regulatory and stem cell-like memory CD4+ T cells with a panel that included CD45RO, CCR7, CD25, CD127, CD95 and CD27. All sorted populations exceeded 95% purity. PBMCs were separated immediately by Lymphoprep density gradient centrifugation and were stained directly, without being cultured. So that batch effects would be minimized, each experiment stained and sorted samples in pairs, pairing one healthy donor with one patient. The High Capacity cDNA Reverse Transcription Kit was used to reverse transcribe all of the isolated RNA, meaning that expressed TCRB transcripts were what got sequenced. Naive, central memory and regulatory T cell samples underwent deep immunoSEQ sequencing, averaging around 3.9 million total reads per sample. Sorted cells were lysed in RLT buffer, and RNA was extracted using DNase-treated RNeasy Micro or Mini kits according to cell number. To prevent cross-contamination, every cell subset was processed on its own, while patient and healthy donor samples were processed together. The immunoSEQ multiplex PCR was used to amplify TCRB sequences from cDNA, generating 87-bp fragments that spanned the CDR3 region. Amplicons were sequenced on the Illumina HiSeq platform. From the authors' description of their analysis: Synthetic template baselines were used to correct PCR bias computationally, reads within Hamming distance 2 were collapsed, and singletons that could not be merged were discarded. By aligning reads against IMGT, V, D and J genes, CDR3 length, and insertions or deletions at six rearrangement sites were assigned. Within each subset, clonotype counts were normalized to sorted cell number, and only after that were true diversity and Gini coefficients computed with the tcR R package. Repertoire sharing was quantified using the overlap coefficient calculated on TCRB nucleotide sequences. The source is immuneACCESS, and TCRdb retained only in-frame sequences with V and J called. Part of the clones is not carried over; for the studies checked, unresolved V genes explain less than half of this, and the remainder is unexplained. The V and J calls and clone size are taken from that table; D and trimming were inferred from the DNA. Here the sample has about 150,000 clones; nearly 9.5% occur a single time. The top ten constitute roughly 0.69% of the sample.

Ends trimmed: V by 3 bases, J by 9 bases; bases unmatched to a gene: 9. Inclusive of the bounding cysteine and phenylalanine, the CDR3 is 13 residues long. Only CDR3 DNA is held: 39 bases, read in frame from base 1. From a lookup of the germline V gene, CDR1 and CDR2 are SGDLS and YYNGEE. The TCR originated in a man younger than 35 in good health. The sequence joins TRBV9 to TRBJ2-7, with 7 junctional bases fitting TRBD1. Sequences were obtained from central memory CD4+ T cells from blood. The sequence in DNA is TGTGCCAGCAGCGCGGACAGGACCTCGGGGCAGTACTTC. Its amino acids are CASSADRTSGQYF.